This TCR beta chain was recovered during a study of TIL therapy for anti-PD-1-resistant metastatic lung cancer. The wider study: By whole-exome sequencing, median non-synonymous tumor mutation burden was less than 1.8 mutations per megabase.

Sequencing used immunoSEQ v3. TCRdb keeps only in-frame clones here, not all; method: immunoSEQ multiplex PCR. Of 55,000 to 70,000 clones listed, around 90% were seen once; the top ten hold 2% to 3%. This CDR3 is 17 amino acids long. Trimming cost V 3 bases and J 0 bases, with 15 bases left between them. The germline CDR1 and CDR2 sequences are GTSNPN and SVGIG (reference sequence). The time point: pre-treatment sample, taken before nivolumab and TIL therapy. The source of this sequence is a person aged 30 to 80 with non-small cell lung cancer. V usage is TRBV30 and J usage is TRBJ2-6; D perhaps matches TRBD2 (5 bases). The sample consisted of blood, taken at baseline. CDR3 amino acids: CAWSTRRFSSGANVLTF. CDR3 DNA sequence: TGTGCCTGGAGCACTAGACGATTTAGCTCTGGGGCCAACGTCCTGACTTTC.